A selection of T cell receptor beta chains follows, all from one sample in a study of beta chain features in type 1 diabetes. Data came from immunoSEQ multiplex PCR; TCRdb stores just in-frame clones and leaves some out. This sample has roughly 130,000 clones, with around 8.7% found just once. The sample consisted of central memory CD4+ T cells from blood. These receptors were obtained from a man younger than 30 in good health. CDR3s include the opening cysteine and the closing phenylalanine or tryptophan. The order of the fields is J gene, D gene, clone size, V gene, CDR3 DNA, CDR3 protein. A D gene is named only where the DNA matches it firmly. Clone size is given for some rows only: seen once, a few or many times, or a class if the clone is expanded.

>TRBJ1-1|.|few|TRBV19
TGTGCCAGTAGTGAAACGGTGGTTTTGGCGGTGATCACTGAAGCTTTCTTT
CASSETVVLAVITEAFF
>TRBJ2-7|TRBD1|.|TRBV6-5
TGTGCCAGCAGCACAGGGGACACCTCCTCCTACGAGCAGTACTTC
CASSTGDTSSYEQYF
>TRBJ2-1|TRBD2|.|TRBV5-1
TGCGCCAGCAGCTTAACTAGCGGGGGGGCCCAGGAGCAGTTCTTC
CASSLTSGGAQEQFF
>TRBJ2-3|.|few|TRBV9
TGTGCCAGCAGTGCCCTAATAGGGGAATACGGCACAGATACGCAGTATTTT
CASSALIGEYGTDTQYF
>TRBJ1-5|.|few|TRBV2
TGTGCCAGCAGTGTGGGGAGCCAGCCCCAGCATTTT
CASSVGSQPQHF
>TRBJ2-3|TRBD2|few|TRBV5-4
TGTGCCAGCACCATCACTAGCGGCCGCACAGATACGCAGTATTTT
CASTITSGRTDTQYF
>TRBJ2-3|TRBD1|.|TRBV28
TGTGCCAGCATCACGACCGGGACAGGAGAATCAGATACGCAGTATTTT
CASITTGTGESDTQYF
>TRBJ2-5|TRBD2|few|TRBV9
TGTGCCAGCAGCGTAGGGGCTAGCGGGGGACTAGAGACCCAGTACTTC
CASSVGASGGLETQYF
>TRBJ2-5|.|.|TRBV5-1
TGCGCCAGCAGCTTGGGTGGGACATCCCAAGAGACCCAGTACTTC
CASSLGGTSQETQYF
>TRBJ2-5|TRBD1|few|TRBV7-3
TGTGCCAGCAGCAAGGGACAGGATCGAGAGACCCAGTACTTC
CASSKGQDRETQYF
>TRBJ2-7|TRBD1|.|TRBV7-9
TGTGCCAGCAGCTTATTCGGGACAGGGGTACACGAGCAGTACTTC
CASSLFGTGVHEQYF
>TRBJ2-1|.|.|TRBV7-2
TGTGCCAGCAGCACGGACACCGCCCCCTACAATGAGCAGTTCTTC
CASSTDTAPYNEQFF
>TRBJ1-6|.|.|TRBV2
TGTGCCAGCAGTGAAGCAACATATAATTCACCCCTCCACTTT
CASSEATYNSPLHF
>TRBJ2-3|.|.|TRBV28
TGTGCCAGCAGTTTACTTGGGGGGGGGCCCGATACGCAGTATTTT
CASSLLGGGPDTQYF
>TRBJ1-1|.|many|TRBV29-1
TGCAGCTCTAATCAGGGGAACACTGAAGCTTTCTTT
CSSNQGNTEAFF
>TRBJ1-2|.|many|TRBV5-6
TGTGCCAGCAGCCGCGGACAGTCGCTTCACTTC
CASSRGQSLHF
>TRBJ2-1|TRBD1|few|TRBV19
TGTGCCAGTAGTGGGAGGGGACAGGGTACTAGCCTGGCCTACAATGAGCAGTTCTTC
CASSGRGQGTSLAYNEQFF
>TRBJ2-5|TRBD2|.|TRBV5-4
TGTGCCAGCAGCTGGGCGGGGGGGCGGCAGGAGACCCAGTACTTC
CASSWAGGRQETQYF
>TRBJ1-1|TRBD1|.|TRBV6-6
TGTGCCAGCAGTTACGGACAGGTAGAAGCTTTCTTT
CASSYGQVEAFF
>TRBJ2-7|.|.|TRBV18
TGTGCCAGCTCACCACCGGACGGGGGGCCCCCCTTCTCCTACGAGCAGTACTTC
CASSPPDGGPPFSYEQYF
>TRBJ2-2|TRBD2|.|TRBV2
TGTGCCAGCAGACTAGCGGGGGCTAACACCGGGGAGCTGTTTTTT
CASRLAGANTGELFF
>TRBJ1-4|TRBD1|few|TRBV2
TGTGCCAGCAGTCAACAGGGGTATGAAAAACTGTTTTTT
CASSQQGYEKLFF
>TRBJ2-1|.|many|TRBV2
TGTGCCAGCAGTGATATAAGCTCTGAGCAGTTCTTC
CASSDISSEQFF
>TRBJ1-6|.|.|TRBV7-8
TGTGCCAGCAGCTTATCGGGGAGGATGAATTCACCCCTCCACTTT
CASSLSGRMNSPLHF
>TRBJ2-2|TRBD2|few|TRBV7-3
TGTGCCAGCAGCTCCCGGGGGGGCTACGGGGAGCTGTTTTTT
CASSSRGGYGELFF
>TRBJ1-4|.|.|TRBV28
TGTGCCAGCAGTTTATCCAGGGTTGTAGAAAAACTGTTTTTT
CASSLSRVVEKLFF
>TRBJ1-6|TRBD1|.|TRBV4-2
TGTGCCAGCAGCCAGCCGGGACAGGGGGATTCACCCCTCCACTTT
CASSQPGQGDSPLHF
>TRBJ2-5|TRBD2|few|TRBV7-2
TGTGCCAGCAGCCACCGAAGGACTAGCGGGGGGCCCGTACAAGAGACCCAGTACTTC
CASSHRRTSGGPVQETQYF
>TRBJ2-7|TRBD1|.|TRBV6-1
TGTGCCAGCAGAATCCGGGACAGAGACTACGAGCAGTACTTC
CASRIRDRDYEQYF
>TRBJ2-5|TRBD1|many|TRBV4-3
TGCGCCAGCAGCCAAGGACAGGGGACGGAGACCCAGTACTTC
CASSQGQGTETQYF
>TRBJ2-7|.|few|TRBV15
TGTGCCACCAGCAGAGATTCTAGCGAGCAGTACTTC
CATSRDSSEQYF
>TRBJ1-3|TRBD1|.|TRBV18
TGTGCCAGCTCACCTTCGACAGGGCTCTTGGCTGGAAACACCATATATTTT
CASSPSTGLLAGNTIYF
>TRBJ2-1|TRBD2|few|TRBV18
TGTGCCAGCTCACCACCGTTACTAGCGGGGGAATTGGGGCAGTTCTTC
CASSPPLLAGELGQFF
>TRBJ2-3|TRBD2|few|TRBV9
TGTGCCAGCAGCTCCCGGACTAGTTCAGATACGCAGTATTTT
CASSSRTSSDTQYF
>TRBJ2-7|.|.|TRBV5-1
TGCGCCAGCAGCCAGGCCAGCGGTGGTTACGAGCAGTACTTC
CASSQASGGYEQYF
>TRBJ2-2|TRBD1|.|TRBV6-4
TGTGCCAGCAGTGACTCGACAGGGGGAACCGGGGAGCTGTTTTTT
CASSDSTGGTGELFF
>TRBJ2-7|.|many|TRBV28
TGTGCCAGCAGAGAGGAGCAGTACTTC
CASREEQYF
>TRBJ1-3|TRBD1|few|TRBV30
TGTGCATCAGACAGGGTGGCTGGAAACACCATATATTTT
CASDRVAGNTIYF
>TRBJ2-3|TRBD2|many|TRBV4-3
TGCGCCAGCAGCCGAGAAGGACTAGCGGGGGGGCTGAATTTT
CASSREGLAGGLNF
>TRBJ2-7|TRBD1|few|TRBV5-1
TGCGCCAGCAGGGTTGGACAGGGGATAACAAGCTCCTACGAGCAGTACTTC
CASRVGQGITSSYEQYF
>TRBJ1-2|TRBD1|few|TRBV5-4
TGTGCCAGCAGCAGTGGGACAGGGAATGGCTACACCTTC
CASSSGTGNGYTF
>TRBJ1-5|.|few|TRBV2
TGTGCCAGCAGGCGAAACAGGACAGGCAATCAGCCCCAGCATTTT
CASRRNRTGNQPQHF
>TRBJ1-5|.|.|TRBV6-1
TGTGCCAGCAGACAGGGTGTCGGCAATCAGCCCCAGCATTTT
CASRQGVGNQPQHF
>TRBJ2-1|TRBD2|.|TRBV7-2
TGTGCCAGCAGCCCCCAGCGGGGGGGCATTGAGCAGTTCTTC
CASSPQRGGIEQFF
>TRBJ2-3|.|.|TRBV19
TGTGCCAGTAGTCCAGGCCTCACGCAGTATTTT
CASSPGLTQYF
>TRBJ2-3|TRBD1|many|TRBV29-1
TGCAGCGCCCCGGGACAGGGAGGCGATACGCAGTATTTT
CSAPGQGGDTQYF
>TRBJ1-6|.|few|TRBV13
TGTGCCAGCAGCTTAGTGGCAGGGGCTAATTCACCCCTCCACTTT
CASSLVAGANSPLHF
>TRBJ2-3|.|few|TRBV7-2
TGTGCCAGCAACCGAGGCCTCACCACAGATACGCAGTATTTT
CASNRGLTTDTQYF
>TRBJ2-3|TRBD2|.|TRBV5-4
TGTGCCAGCAGCCCAGCTAGACTAGCGGGCCTTAGCACAGATACGCAGTATTTT
CASSPARLAGLSTDTQYF
>TRBJ2-1|TRBD1|.|TRBV2
TGTGCCCGCCGACAGGGGGCCAACAATGAGCAGTTCTTC
CARRQGANNEQFF
>TRBJ1-3|.|few|TRBV9
TGTGCCAGCAGCGCGCAGGGTGCTGGAAACACCATATATTTT
CASSAQGAGNTIYF